This entry lists 31 T cell receptor beta chains sequenced from one sample in a study of identical twins. Each CDR3 protein is one row after TCRdb ran MiXCR on the 5' RACE reads. The sample includes about 1.7 million distinct CDR3 sequences, 25% to 35% of them seen just once. Sequences were obtained from cord blood. These receptors were taken from a newborn girl in good health.

V is TRBV7-2 and J is TRBJ1-2, with 7 bases aligning to TRBD1. In germline, CDR1 is SGHTA, CDR2 FQGNSA. With V trimmed by 1 base and J by 4 bases, 9 bases remained unmatched. CDR3 length equals 16 residues. The CDR3 region is CASSLGTGAKGYGYTF. The CDR3 bases are TGTGCCAGCAGCTTAGGTACAGGGGCGAAGGGCTATGGCTACACCTTC.

The chain combines TRBV27 with TRBJ1-5, with 7 bases aligning to TRBD1. CDR1 is MNHEY, CDR2 SMNVEV, per germline (reference sequence). V gave up 5 bases and J gave up 5 bases; unmatched junction bases: 3. The CDR3 consists of 13 residues. The DNA for the CDR3 is TGTGCCAGCAGTGCAGGGGGTGATCAGCCCCAGCATTTT. Its protein is CASSAGGDQPQHF.

As DNA, the CDR3 is TGTGCCCCCCCAGGCAATGGGATGATAGCGGGAGGTCTTAAAGATACGCAGTATTTT. Translated: CAPPGNGMIAGGLKDTQYF. V and J are TRBV10-3 and TRBJ2-3, with TRBD2 matching over 10 bases. V was clipped by 11 bases and J by 5 bases; unmatched bases: 25. Germline CDR1 reads ENHRY; CDR2 reads SYGVKD. The CDR3 covers 19 residues.

This clonotype was counted only a few times. CDR3 sequence (DNA): TGCAGTGCTAGAGGGGGTGGCAGGGACAATCAGCCCCAGCATTTT. Amino acid sequence: CSARGGGRDNQPQHF. This chain links TRBV20-1 with TRBJ1-5; tentatively, D is TRBD1 (5 bases). The ends were cut back, 1 base at V and 3 bases at J, with 13 bases in the middle. CDR3 length equals 15 residues. Germline-derived CDR1 and CDR2 are DFQATT and SNEGSKA (reference sequence).

This clonotype was counted between two and nine times. This rearrangement joins TRBV21-1 to TRBJ2-1; TRBD1 was called by the table and not checked on the DNA. TRBV21-1 is described as a pseudogene. This CDR3 comprises 11 residues. The DNA for the CDR3 is TGTGCCAGCAGTGAAGACGGGGGGGCGTTCTTC. Translated: CASSEDGGAFF.

The rearrangement joins TRBV27 to TRBJ2-1; D is undetermined. The V gene lost 7 bases and the J gene lost 4 bases, with 11 bases spanning the gap. The CDR3 loop spans 13 amino acids. The V gene's germline CDR1 is MNHEY and CDR2 SMNVEV (reference sequence). As DNA, the CDR3 is TGTGCCAGCACGGATGGCCGATACAATGAGCAGTTCTTC. Encoded protein: CASTDGRYNEQFF.

This clonotype has only a few counts. The rearrangement uses TRBV9 and TRBJ2-5; a possible D gene is TRBD2 (5 bases). Germline CDR1 reads SGDLS; CDR2 reads YYNGEE. V lost 5 bases, J lost 11 bases, and 22 bases lay in between. This CDR3 region has 14 residues. This chain's CDR3 is CASSTRSVGNEQYF. CDR3 sequence (DNA): TGTGCCAGCAGTACTAGAAGTGTGGGCAATGAGCAGTACTTC.

This chain's CDR3 is CASSQDRGVADTQYF. CDR3 DNA sequence: TGTGCCAGCAGCCAAGATCGAGGGGTGGCAGATACGCAGTATTTT. The chain uses TRBV3-1 and TRBJ2-3; D possibly uses TRBD1 or TRBD2 (5 bases each). Germline assignment: CDR1 LGHDT and CDR2 YNNKEL (reference sequence). Trimming took 0 bases from V and 4 from J, leaving 11 bases between them. CDR3 length: 15 amino acids.

The rearrangement joins TRBV6-1 to TRBJ2-5; possibly TRBD2 for D (7 bases). The J call is doubtful: the DNA matches TRBJ2-7 better. The CDR3 consists of 13 residues. Per germline, CDR1 MNHNS and CDR2 SASEGT. DNA of the CDR3: TGTGCCAGCACGAAGCGGGACACCTACGAGCAGTACTTC. It is translated as CASTKRDTYEQYF.

There are many counts of this clonotype. The rearrangement uses TRBV7-2 and TRBJ2-7; D is perhaps TRBD1 or TRBD2 (5 bases each). V was cut by 1 base and J by 2 bases, with 9 bases left in between. The germline gives CDR1 SGHTA, CDR2 FQGNSA. CDR3 length equals 14 residues. The CDR3 is CASSLEGPPYEQYF. The CDR3 coding sequence is TGTGCCAGCAGCTTAGAGGGACCGCCCTACGAGCAGTACTTC.

This clonotype has just a few counts. This rearrangement joins TRBV20-1 to TRBJ2-2; D not certain. The germline V gene encodes CDR1 DFQATT and CDR2 SNEGSKA (reference sequence). V was pared by 3 bases and J by 6 bases, with 8 bases between. This CDR3 comprises 12 residues. CDR3 sequence reads: CSARRSAGELFF. CDR3 coding DNA: TGCAGTGCTAGGAGGAGTGCCGGGGAGCTGTTTTTT.

This clonotype was seen only a few times. This chain connects TRBV6-5 to TRBJ2-3, with TRBD2 identical over 9 bases. V lost 0 bases, J lost 1 base, and 2 bases stayed unmatched. Germline V gene sequence: CDR1 MNHEY, CDR2 SVGAGI. This CDR3 is 16 amino acids long. The CDR3 is CASSYSPSGGTDTQYF. Written as DNA, the CDR3 is TGTGCCAGCAGTTACTCGCCTAGCGGGGGCACAGATACGCAGTATTTT.

V gene TRBV20-1 combines with J gene TRBJ2-5, with 10 positions matching TRBD2. Germline CDR1 DFQATT, CDR2 SNEGSKA (reference sequence). V dropped 0 bases and J dropped 11; count of bases not matched to a gene: 9. CDR3 size: 14 residues. The CDR3 bases are TGCAGTGCTAGAGATCTAGCGGGAGAGAATGAGCAGTACTTC. It translates to CSARDLAGENEQYF.

This chain joins TRBV9 and TRBJ2-7, with TRBD2 as a possible D gene (5 bases). Trimming stripped 0 bases from V and 0 bases from J, with 7 bases between. This CDR3 contains 14 residues. Germline V CDR1 and CDR2: SGDLS, YYNGEE. The CDR3 nucleotides are TGTGCCAGCAGCGTAGATGCGGGCTCCTACGAGCAGTACTTC. Residues: CASSVDAGSYEQYF.

This clonotype has only a few counts. The V call is TRBV20-1, the J call TRBJ2-7, with 9 bases identical to TRBD1. CDR1 and CDR2 (germline): DFQATT, SNEGSKA (reference sequence). This CDR3 has 14 residues. V lost 6 bases and J lost 4; bases outside the gene matches: 10. This chain's CDR3 is CSAFFVGQGYEQYF. The DNA of the CDR3 is TGCAGTGCATTCTTCGTCGGACAGGGGTACGAGCAGTACTTC.

This clonotype was detected only a few times. The rearrangement uses TRBV20-1 and TRBJ2-1; TRBD1 is a possible D gene (5 bases). From germline, CDR1 is DFQATT and CDR2 SNEGSKA (reference sequence). The CDR3 runs to 13 residues. CDR3 bases: TGCAGCCGACAGTCGAGCTCCTACAATGAGCAGTTCTTC. It yields the protein CSRQSSSYNEQFF.

The chain is built from TRBV12-3 or TRBV12-4 and TRBJ2-3, with 11 bases lining up with TRBD2. The CDR3 has 15 residues. The junction had 5 bases not matched to a gene; V was cut back by 8 bases and J by 1 base. In nucleotides, the CDR3 is TGTGCCAGCCAAGCGACTAGCGGGGGCACAGATACGCAGTATTTT. This gives the protein CASQATSGGTDTQYF.

The chain recombines TRBV25-1 with TRBJ1-2; tentative D call: TRBD1 (6 bases). The germline V gene encodes CDR1 MGHDK and CDR2 SYGVNS. The V and J ends lost 2 bases and 8 bases respectively, with 12 bases between them. CDR3 size: 13 residues. The CDR3 sequence is CASSEILGGGYTF. The CDR3, as DNA: TGTGCCAGCAGTGAAATCTTAGGGGGAGGCTACACCTTC.

This clonotype was detected only a few times. The V and J genes are TRBV5-1 and TRBJ2-5, with unresolved D. This CDR3 has 14 residues. Trimming stripped 6 bases from V and 5 bases from J, with 17 bases between. Per germline, CDR1 SGHRS and CDR2 YFSETQ. The CDR3 DNA sequence: TGCGCCAGCACCTTCACTCGACTGGGGGAGACCCAGTACTTC. As protein: CASTFTRLGETQYF.

This clonotype appeared once. The chain combines TRBV20-1 with TRBJ2-7, with D possibly matching TRBD2 (6 bases). Trimming shortened V by 2 bases and J by 7 bases, and 21 bases separated the two germline ends. This CDR3 region has 15 residues. The V gene's germline CDR1 is DFQATT and CDR2 SNEGSKA (reference sequence). The CDR3 region has the DNA TGCAGTGCTAGATCCCACCCGACTAGTTCGGGGGAGCAGTACTTC. Protein: CSARSHPTSSGEQYF.

The chain combines TRBV30 with TRBJ2-7, with TRBD2 matching over 11 bases. This CDR3 has 18 residues. V was clipped by 0 bases and J by 2 bases; unmatched bases: 12. Germline CDR1 is GTSNPN and CDR2 is SVGIG (reference sequence). This CDR3 is CAWSVQFPSGGSPYEQYF. In nucleotides, the CDR3 is TGTGCCTGGAGTGTACAATTCCCTAGCGGGGGGTCCCCCTACGAGCAGTACTTC.

CDR3 sequence reads: CSVEVTPLAGGLFDYEQYF. The CDR3 DNA sequence: TGCAGCGTTGAAGTAACTCCTTTAGCGGGAGGGCTGTTCGACTACGAGCAGTACTTC. This chain joins TRBV29-1 and TRBJ2-7; 11 nucleotides align to TRBD2. V shed 1 base and J 3 bases; nucleotides not matched to a gene: 17. Germline CDR1 reads SQVTM; CDR2 reads ANQGSEA. This CDR3 has 19 residues.

This chain links TRBV24-1 with TRBJ2-2; TRBD2 might be the D (6 bases). The V end was cut by 1 base, the J end by 4 bases, with 12 bases between. Per the germline V gene, CDR1 is KGHDR and CDR2 is SFDVKD. The CDR3 covers 16 residues. The DNA of the CDR3 is TGTGCCACCAGTGATTTAGGAGGGCTTTCCACCGGGGAGCTGTTTTTT. It is translated as CATSDLGGLSTGELFF.

This clonotype was counted only a few times. The V gene is TRBV5-6, the J gene TRBJ2-2; tentatively, D is TRBD1 (6 bases). Germline CDR1 SGHDT, CDR2 YYEEEE. This CDR3 comprises 17 residues. Trimming took off 5 bases at V and 0 bases at J, with 17 bases between the two ends. CDR3 amino acids: CASRDFRGLTNTGELFF. The CDR3 bases are TGTGCCAGCAGGGATTTCAGGGGTCTAACGAACACCGGGGAGCTGTTTTTT. The full variable domain, completed using reference TRBV5-6 and TRBJ2-2, is DAGVTQSPTHLIKTRGQQVTLRCSPKSGHDTVSWYQQALGQGPQFIFQYYEEEERQRGNFPDRFSGHQFPNYSSELNVNALLLGDSALYLCASRDFRGLTNTGELFFGEGSRLTVL.

The V and J genes are TRBV2 and TRBJ1-2, with 8 bases identical to TRBD1. V was pared by 8 bases and J by 7 bases, with 3 bases of the junction left unmatched. The CDR3 is made up of 11 amino acids. Germline assignment: CDR1 SNHLY and CDR2 FYNNEI. CDR3 loop: CASDRGGGYTF. DNA of the CDR3: TGTGCCAGCGACAGGGGCGGTGGCTACACCTTC.

The rearrangement joins TRBV27 to TRBJ1-5; possibly TRBD1 for D (5 bases). The CDR3 has 14 residues. V was trimmed by 5 bases and J by 2 bases, leaving 10 bases between them. Germline V gives CDR1 MNHEY, CDR2 SMNVEV (reference sequence). The CDR3 region has the DNA TGTGCCAGCAGTAGCAGGGCTGGCAATCAGCCCCAGCATTTT. Translation: CASSSRAGNQPQHF.

V and J are TRBV6-5 and TRBJ2-7; 7 bases are shared with TRBD2. In germline, CDR1 is MNHEY, CDR2 SVGAGI. The CDR3 has 18 residues. J lost 2 bases, V lost 2 bases, and 15 bases had no gene match. This CDR3 is CASSYHSSPGLLAYEQYF. In nucleotides, the CDR3 is TGTGCCAGCAGTTACCACTCCAGTCCGGGACTACTAGCCTACGAGCAGTACTTC.

The rearrangement links TRBV20-1 to TRBJ2-1, with D perhaps matching TRBD1 (6 bases). Germline loops: CDR1 DFQATT, CDR2 SNEGSKA (reference sequence). The CDR3 totals 14 residues. The germline V and J ends were trimmed by 3 bases and 2 bases, with 11 bases remaining between them. The CDR3 sequence is CSASPRGPYNEQFF. For the CDR3, the DNA is TGCAGTGCTAGTCCCAGGGGACCCTACAATGAGCAGTTCTTC.

The chain is built from TRBV7-2 and TRBJ2-7; 9 nucleotides match TRBD2. TRBJ2-5 matches the DNA end more closely, so the J call is doubtful. The CDR3 has 17 residues. Per the germline V gene, CDR1 is SGHTA and CDR2 is FQGNSA. The CDR3 DNA reads TGTGCCAGCAGCGTCACTTTAGCGGGAGACCGGGGAGAGACCCAGTACTTC. Encoded protein: CASSVTLAGDRGETQYF.

The chain has TRBV20-1 and TRBJ2-5; D is ambiguous. The germline V gene encodes CDR1 DFQATT and CDR2 SNEGSKA (reference sequence). The CDR3 is 11 amino acids. Trimming took 6 bases from V and 11 from J, leaving 16 bases between them. CDR3 nucleotides: TGCAGTGCCGAGTCCTACAATGAGCAGTACTTC. Amino acid sequence: CSAESYNEQYF.

This clonotype has more than one count but fewer than ten. The chain recombines TRBV4-1 with TRBJ2-3; 8 nucleotides line up with TRBD2. With V trimmed by 3 bases and J by 4 bases, 6 bases remained unmatched. In germline, CDR1 is MGHRA, CDR2 YSYEKL. This CDR3 is 15 amino acids long. CDR3 amino acids: CASSHFGRGADTQYF. The DNA for the CDR3 is TGCGCCAGCAGCCACTTCGGGAGGGGCGCAGATACGCAGTATTTT.